This T cell receptor beta chain was found in a study of T cells expressing NK-cell markers. Study context: Sorted CD3+CD56+NKG2C+, CD3+CD56+NKG2C- and CD3+CD56-NKG2C+ T cells provided the TCR beta repertoires. HCMV seropositivity characterized seven of the eight sequenced donors, and seronegativity one.

A note on this clonotype: Its target is unknown.

TCRdb reprocessed the 5' RACE reads and reports one entry per CDR3 protein, with no DNA. The specimen's table records about 460,000 distinct CDR3 sequences. Overall study results and limits: These same clonotypes (in several donors) also led the CD3+CD56-NKG2C+ fraction.

Germline V gene sequence: CDR1 SQVTM, CDR2 ANQGSEA. This CDR3 has 17 amino acids. V gene TRBV29-1 combines with J gene TRBJ2-4; checking the TCRdb D call of TRBD2 is not possible without DNA. This TCR was sampled from a woman in her forties or fifties in good health. Sequences were obtained from blood T cells: a sorted CD56 or NKG2C T cell subset, CD4+ or CD8+ T cells, or bulk PBMC T cells (not recorded which). CDR3 sequence reads: CSVGLAGGSVVKNIQYF. Looking up the rest from reference TRBV29-1 and TRBJ2-4 gives the full variable domain: SAVISQKPSRDICQRGTSLTIQCQVDSQVTMMFWYRQQPGQSLTLIATANQGSEATYESGFVIDKFPISRPNLTFSTLTVSNMSPEDSSIYLCSVGLAGGSVVKNIQYFGAGTRLSVL.